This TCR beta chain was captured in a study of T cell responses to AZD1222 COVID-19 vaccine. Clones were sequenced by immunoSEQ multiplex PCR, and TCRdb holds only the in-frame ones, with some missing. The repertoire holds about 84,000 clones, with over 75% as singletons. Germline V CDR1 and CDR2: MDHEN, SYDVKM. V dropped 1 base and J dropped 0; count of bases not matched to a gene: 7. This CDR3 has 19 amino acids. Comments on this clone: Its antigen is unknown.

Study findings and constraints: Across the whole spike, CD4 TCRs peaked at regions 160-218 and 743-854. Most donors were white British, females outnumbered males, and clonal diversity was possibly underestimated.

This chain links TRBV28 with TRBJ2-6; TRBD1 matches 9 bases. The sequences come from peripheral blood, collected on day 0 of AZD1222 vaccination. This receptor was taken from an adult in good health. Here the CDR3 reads CASSLLSYRGPSGANVLTF. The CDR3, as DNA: TGTGCCAGCAGTTTATTAAGCTACAGGGGGCCCTCTGGGGCCAACGTCCTGACTTTC.